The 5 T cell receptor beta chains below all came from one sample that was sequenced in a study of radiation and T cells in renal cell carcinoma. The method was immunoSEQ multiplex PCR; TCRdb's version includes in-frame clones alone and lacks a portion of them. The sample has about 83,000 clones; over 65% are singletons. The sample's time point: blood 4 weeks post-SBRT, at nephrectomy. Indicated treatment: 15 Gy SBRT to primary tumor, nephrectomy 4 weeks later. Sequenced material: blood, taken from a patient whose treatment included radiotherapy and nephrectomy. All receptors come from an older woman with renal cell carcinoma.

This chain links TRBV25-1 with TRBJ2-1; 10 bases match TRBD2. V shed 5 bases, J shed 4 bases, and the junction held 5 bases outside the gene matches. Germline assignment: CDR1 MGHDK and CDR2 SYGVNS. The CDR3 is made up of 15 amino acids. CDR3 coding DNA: TGTGCCAGCAGTCGGGCTAGCGGGGGATACAATGAGCAGTTCTTC. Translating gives CASSRASGGYNEQFF.

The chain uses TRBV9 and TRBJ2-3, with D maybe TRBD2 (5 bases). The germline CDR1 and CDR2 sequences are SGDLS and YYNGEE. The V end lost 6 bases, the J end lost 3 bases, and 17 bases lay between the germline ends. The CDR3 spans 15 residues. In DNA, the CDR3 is TGTGCCAGCATGGTCGGGCTAGCAGGTACAGATACGCAGTATTTT. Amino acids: CASMVGLAGTDTQYF.

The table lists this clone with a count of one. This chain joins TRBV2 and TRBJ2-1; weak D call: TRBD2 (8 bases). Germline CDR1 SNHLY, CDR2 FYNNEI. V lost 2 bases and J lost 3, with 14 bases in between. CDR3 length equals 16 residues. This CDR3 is CASSERGLAGYNEQFF. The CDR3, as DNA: TGTGCCAGCAGTGAAAGGGGGCTAGCGGGCTACAATGAGCAGTTCTTC.

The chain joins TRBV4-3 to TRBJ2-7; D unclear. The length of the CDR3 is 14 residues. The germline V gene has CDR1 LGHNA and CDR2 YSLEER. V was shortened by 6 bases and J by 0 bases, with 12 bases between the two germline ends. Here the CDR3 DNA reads TGCGCCAGCAGTTTCTTCCTTAGCTCCTACGAGCAGTACTTC. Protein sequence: CASSFFLSSYEQYF.

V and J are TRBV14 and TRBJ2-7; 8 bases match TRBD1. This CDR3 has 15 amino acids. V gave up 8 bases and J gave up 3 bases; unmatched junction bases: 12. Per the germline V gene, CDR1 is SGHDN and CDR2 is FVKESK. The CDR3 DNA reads TGTGCCAGCTCCTACGCCAGGGGGCGATTCTACGAGCAGTACTTC. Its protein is CASSYARGRFYEQYF.